The clone carrying this T cell receptor (beta chain) was picked up a small number of times. The CDR3 contains 16 residues. CDR1 is LGHNA and CDR2 is YNFKEQ in the germline V gene. The V and J ends lost 1 base and 3 bases respectively, with 13 bases between them. TCRdb re-analysed the 5' RACE reads in MiXCR, keeping a single row per CDR3 protein. Of about 62,000 distinct CDR3 sequences detected, 25% to 35% appear once; the ten largest clones hold roughly 2.5%. Sequencing used tumor-infiltrating naive CD4+ T cells sorted from the breast tumor. As to subset: naive CD4+ T cells, CD4+CD45RA+CD25-. This receptor was identified in a female donor with breast cancer. The gene calls are TRBV4-2 and TRBJ2-1, with a possible D match to TRBD1 (6 bases). The CDR3, as DNA: TGTGCCAGCAGCCAAGGAGGGGGACACCTCTACAATGAGCAGTTCTTC. Translation: CASSQGGGHLYNEQFF.